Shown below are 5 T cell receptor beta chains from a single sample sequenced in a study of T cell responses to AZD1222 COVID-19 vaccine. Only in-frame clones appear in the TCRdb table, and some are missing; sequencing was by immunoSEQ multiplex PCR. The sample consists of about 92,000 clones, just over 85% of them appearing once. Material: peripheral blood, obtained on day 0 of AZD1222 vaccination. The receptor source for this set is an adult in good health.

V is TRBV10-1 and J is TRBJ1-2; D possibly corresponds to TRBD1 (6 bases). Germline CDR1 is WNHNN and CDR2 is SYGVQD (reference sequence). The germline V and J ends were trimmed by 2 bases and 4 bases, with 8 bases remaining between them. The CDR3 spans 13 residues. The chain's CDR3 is CASSEAGVYGYTF. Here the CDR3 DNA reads TGCGCCAGCAGTGAGGCAGGGGTCTATGGCTACACCTTC.

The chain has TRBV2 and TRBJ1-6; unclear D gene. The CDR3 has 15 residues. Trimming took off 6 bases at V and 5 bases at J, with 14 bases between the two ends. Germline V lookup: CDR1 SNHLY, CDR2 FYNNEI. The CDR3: CASSETRTDNSPLHF. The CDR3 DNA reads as TGTGCCAGCAGCGAGACCCGAACGGATAATTCACCCCTCCACTTT.

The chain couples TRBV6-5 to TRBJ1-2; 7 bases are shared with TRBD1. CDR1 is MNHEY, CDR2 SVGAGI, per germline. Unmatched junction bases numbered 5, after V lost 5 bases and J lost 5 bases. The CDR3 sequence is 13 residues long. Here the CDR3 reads CASSRTGIYGYTF. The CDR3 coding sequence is TGTGCCAGCAGTCGGACAGGTATATATGGCTACACCTTC.

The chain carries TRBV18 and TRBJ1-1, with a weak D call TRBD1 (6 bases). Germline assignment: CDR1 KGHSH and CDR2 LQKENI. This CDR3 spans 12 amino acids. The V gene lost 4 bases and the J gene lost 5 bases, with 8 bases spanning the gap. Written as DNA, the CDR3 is TGTGCCAGCTCACTGAGGGGGACTGAAGCTTTCTTT. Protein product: CASSLRGTEAFF.

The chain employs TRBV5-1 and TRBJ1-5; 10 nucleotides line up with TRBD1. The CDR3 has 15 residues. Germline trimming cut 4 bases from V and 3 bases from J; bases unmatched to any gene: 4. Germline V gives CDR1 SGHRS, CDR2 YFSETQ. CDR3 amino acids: CASSPGQGINQPQHF. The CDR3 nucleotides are TGCGCCAGCAGCCCGGGACAGGGGATCAATCAGCCCCAGCATTTT.